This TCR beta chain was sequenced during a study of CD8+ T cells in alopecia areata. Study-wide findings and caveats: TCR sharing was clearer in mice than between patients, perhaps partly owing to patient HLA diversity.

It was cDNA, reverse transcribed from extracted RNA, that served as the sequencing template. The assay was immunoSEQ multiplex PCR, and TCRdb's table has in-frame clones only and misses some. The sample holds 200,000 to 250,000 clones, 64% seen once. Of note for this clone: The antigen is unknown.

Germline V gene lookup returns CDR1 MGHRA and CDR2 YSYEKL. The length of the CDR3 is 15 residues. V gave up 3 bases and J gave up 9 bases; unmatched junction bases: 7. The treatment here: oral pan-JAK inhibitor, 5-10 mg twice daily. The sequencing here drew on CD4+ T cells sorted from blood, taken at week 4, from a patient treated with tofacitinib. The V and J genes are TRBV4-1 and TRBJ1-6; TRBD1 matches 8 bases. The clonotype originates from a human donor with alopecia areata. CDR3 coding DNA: TGCGCCAGCAGCCATTCGGACAGGGATTCTTCACCCCTCCACTTT. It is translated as CASSHSDRDSSPLHF.